Below are 13 T cell receptor beta chains sequenced from a single sample in a study of CD8 T cells in Susac syndrome. The RNA input was roughly 0.45 to 1 ug, and it was reverse transcribed with random hexamers. TCRdb re-derived calls from the immunoSEQ multiplex PCR reads in MiXCR, one entry per CDR3 protein. The data hold roughly 250,000 distinct CDR3 sequences, with approximately 95% observed a single time. The sample taken for sequencing was CD4+ T cells from PBMCs. The source of these receptors is a human donor with Susac syndrome.

CDR3 sequence reads: CSVERSSRGNYGYTF. CDR3 nucleotide sequence: TGCAGCGTAGAGCGAAGCAGCAGGGGAAACTATGGCTACACCTTC. V gene TRBV29-1 combines with J gene TRBJ1-2, with D possibly being TRBD1 (6 bases). V gave up 6 bases and J gave up 2 bases, with 19 bases separating them. The CDR3 runs 15 residues. CDR1 is SQVTM and CDR2 is ANQGSEA in the germline V gene.

The chain carries TRBV5-1 and TRBJ1-5; no clear D gene. This CDR3 has 13 residues. Germline CDR1 and CDR2: SGHRS and YFSETQ. V was clipped by 1 base and J by 9 bases, with 11 bases between them. The CDR3 reads CASSLTGYRPQHF. The CDR3, as DNA: TGCGCCAGCAGCTTGACCGGGTATAGGCCCCAGCATTTT.

This chain joins TRBV7-2 and TRBJ1-5; D is unclear. Trimming took 4 bases from V and 9 from J, leaving 13 bases between them. Germline V gene data show CDR1 as SGHTA and CDR2 as FQGNSA. The CDR3 has 13 amino acids. The CDR3 nucleotides read TGTGCCAGCAGCTCCGGGAACAATATGCCCCAGCATTTT. Amino acids: CASSSGNNMPQHF.

The V call is TRBV29-1, the J call TRBJ2-1, with unresolved D. Germline CDR1 SQVTM, CDR2 ANQGSEA. The CDR3 covers 12 residues. V lost 4 bases, J lost 4 bases, and 8 bases lay in between. CDR3: CSVVPGYNEQFF. The CDR3 bases are TGCAGCGTTGTTCCCGGATACAATGAGCAGTTCTTC.

In DNA form, the CDR3 reads TGCAGTGCTAGAGATCGGCGGGGAAACTACAATGAGCAGTTCTTC. Amino acid sequence: CSARDRRGNYNEQFF. The chain recombines TRBV20-1 with TRBJ2-1; D is perhaps TRBD2 (6 bases). V dropped 0 bases and J dropped 3 bases, with 12 bases sitting between them. Germline CDR1 reads DFQATT; CDR2 reads SNEGSKA (reference sequence). The CDR3 is 15 amino acids.

This sequence joins TRBV5-1 and TRBJ2-7; D is perhaps TRBD2 (6 bases). The CDR3 is 15 amino acids. V shed 2 bases and J shed 3 bases, with 15 bases lying between them. From germline, CDR1 is SGHRS and CDR2 YFSETQ. CDR3 sequence reads: CASSFLAEGVYEQYF. Here the CDR3 DNA reads TGCGCCAGCAGCTTCTTAGCGGAGGGAGTCTACGAGCAGTACTTC. Using reference TRBV5-1 and TRBJ2-7 for the parts outside the CDR3, the full variable domain is KAGVTQTPRYLIKTRGQQVTLSCSPISGHRSVSWYQQTPGQGLQFLFEYFSETQRNKGNFPGRFSGRQFSNSRSEMNVSTLELGDSALYLCASSFLAEGVYEQYFGPGTRLTVT.

The gene calls are TRBV11-3 and TRBJ2-3; D is unclear. The V gene lost 3 bases and the J gene lost 4 bases, with 14 bases spanning the gap. Per germline, CDR1 SGHNT and CDR2 YENEEA. The CDR3 length is 15 residues. The chain's CDR3 is CASSFGRLPPDTQYF. In DNA form, the CDR3 reads TGTGCCAGCAGCTTCGGCCGGCTTCCCCCAGATACGCAGTATTTT.

The rearrangement links TRBV12-3 or TRBV12-4 to TRBJ1-5, with a tentative D call TRBD1 (6 bases). V was cut by 10 bases and J by 10 bases, with 20 bases left in between. CDR3 length: 13 residues. The CDR3 spells CATTYREDGPQHF. The CDR3 nucleotides read TGTGCCACGACGTACAGGGAAGATGGTCCCCAGCATTTT.

The chain links TRBV25-1 to TRBJ2-2; D is possibly TRBD1 or TRBD2 (5 bases each). There are 15 residues in the CDR3. V was pared by 8 bases and J by 2 bases, with 15 bases between. Germline CDR1 reads MGHDK; CDR2 reads SYGVNS. In nucleotides, the CDR3 is TGTGCCAGCCGGCCGTGGGACGGTAACACCGGGGAGCTGTTTTTT. This codes for CASRPWDGNTGELFF.

The V gene is TRBV18, the J gene TRBJ2-5; D not resolved. Trimming pared 3 bases from V and 3 bases from J, leaving 11 bases between. Per germline, CDR1 KGHSH and CDR2 LQKENI. This CDR3 comprises 14 residues. The DNA of the CDR3 is TGTGCCAGCTCACCCAGGCTAGTAGAAGAGACCCAGTACTTC. Translation: CASSPRLVEETQYF.

This chain uses TRBV4-1 with TRBJ2-1, with a weak D call TRBD2 (7 bases). The length of the CDR3 is 16 residues. The germline V gene encodes CDR1 MGHRA and CDR2 YSYEKL. With 0 bases removed from V and 5 bases from J, the gap between germline ends came to 14 bases. In nucleotides, the CDR3 is TGCGCCAGCAGCCAAGATCGGGGGGCGGTACACAATGAGCAGTTCTTC. This gives the protein CASSQDRGAVHNEQFF.

The chain uses TRBV20-1 and TRBJ2-1; 10 bases are shared with TRBD2. After removal of 3 bases from V and 6 bases from J, the junction contained 20 bases not matched to a gene. CDR3 length: 19 residues. CDR1 and CDR2 (germline): DFQATT, SNEGSKA (reference sequence). This chain's CDR3 is CSASFGNRRTSGAPNEQFF. As DNA, the CDR3 is TGCAGTGCTAGTTTTGGGAACCGGCGGACTAGCGGAGCACCCAATGAGCAGTTCTTC.

This CDR3 is CASSQYRGMETQYF. Written as DNA, the CDR3 is TGTGCCAGCAGCCAATACAGGGGAATGGAGACCCAGTACTTC. The V gene is TRBV14, the J gene TRBJ2-5; 7 bases are shared with TRBD1. CDR1 is SGHDN and CDR2 is FVKESK in the germline V gene. The CDR3 length is 14 residues. With V trimmed by 2 bases and J by 5 bases, 5 bases remained unmatched.